The next 2 T cell receptor beta chains were all read from a single sample in a study of blood T cell repertoires in COVID-19. TCRdb's table, derived via immunoSEQ multiplex PCR, lists solely in-frame clones and lacks some. The data show about 87,000 clones, about 84% seen once. The sequenced sample consisted of peripheral blood. These receptors were taken from a human donor in a cohort sampled during active COVID-19.

This clone has just one count. The chain links TRBV5-5 to TRBJ2-2, with D possibly being TRBD2 (6 bases). Germline CDR1 reads SGHKS; CDR2 reads YYEKEE (reference sequence). The CDR3 contains 16 residues. Trimming took off 2 bases at V and 5 bases at J, with 16 bases between the two ends. CDR3 sequence: CASSLSGTPNTGELFF. CDR3 coding DNA: TGTGCCAGCAGCTTATCCGGGACTCCTAATACCGGGGAGCTGTTTTTT.

This clone has a single count. The rearrangement links TRBV29-1 to TRBJ1-2; 10 nucleotides agree with TRBD1. The CDR3 consists of 14 residues. J lost 4 bases, V lost 5 bases, and 7 bases had no gene match. CDR1 and CDR2 (germline): SQVTM, ANQGSEA. CDR3 nucleotides: TGCAGCGTTCAAGGACAGGGGGTGGGCTATGGCTACACCTTC. This encodes CSVQGQGVGYGYTF.